Reported below is one TCR beta chain. What it binds is unknown. These data come from a study of lymphopenia after photon versus proton radiotherapy. Study outcomes and limitations: Survival link was tested only in deceased patients; proton benefit remains a possibility. Post-nadir diversity loss with photons came from oligoclonal expansion, particularly CD8+ Temra cells. In patients who died, overall survival fell as post-nadir TCR diversity dropped more. Under photons, naive T cells and diversity fell while effector/memory populations rose.

CDR3 length equals 15 residues. The germline CDR1 and CDR2 sequences are SGHRS and YFSETQ. With 7 bases removed from V and 2 bases from J, the gap between germline ends came to 16 bases. Libraries were prepared by immunoSEQ multiplex PCR; TCRdb keeps only in-frame clonotypes and omits some of them. This sample has 65,000 to 90,000 clones, with roughly 92% found just once. The chain carries TRBV5-1 and TRBJ1-3; perhaps TRBD1 as D (5 bases). Sequencing was performed on peripheral blood, taken from a patient treated with photon-based radiotherapy. The sequence derives from a woman aged 40 to 50 with cholangiocarcinoma. The CDR3 here is CASQGDAGPGNTIYF. CDR3 DNA sequence: TGCGCCAGCCAGGGAGACGCCGGCCCTGGAAACACCATATATTTT.